This record looks at one TCR beta chain sequence and its context. Its cognate antigen has yet to be identified. Nothing much larger sits one base from this clone, and base qualities are not available. These data belong to a study of blood T cell repertoires in COVID-19 (dated by TCRdb to the early 2020s). About the study as a whole: Samples from collaborators originated in the United States, Italy and Spain and spanned both the acute and convalescent phases of COVID-19. The material from the prospective study consisted of cDNA or gDNA derived from T cells, B-cell-depleted T cells, or PBMCs. Subjects who had been exposed to COVID-19, were actively infected with it, or had recovered from it provided the deeply sampled blood TCRbeta repertoires that made up the dataset. The repertoires were released in a freely available public database intended as a resource for research on the immune response to SARS-CoV-2. Samples came from the ongoing ImmuneRACE study (first 160 participants) plus 1,254 subjects from 6 global collaborators. The sample metadata nearly always contained a de-identified subject ID, COVID-19 status, age in years and sex. Where HLA class I and class II types were available, the types were taken from metadata supplied by the sample provider, not from assay-based typing.

TCRbeta CDR3 regions were amplified from genomic DNA using the immunoSEQ Assay, a bias-controlled multiplex PCR. For the original study's pipeline: Nucleated cell counts per sample were estimated from amplification of reference gene primers within the assay. To quantify the absolute abundance of each unique TCRbeta CDR3 rearrangement, sequence reads were collapsed and filtered. For each sample, productive Simpson clonality was calculated by taking the square root of Simpson's diversity index across productive rearrangements. This immuneACCESS table, as held by TCRdb, lists in-frame sequences with V and J called but not all clones. Of the missing ones, under half trace to an unresolved V gene in checked studies; the others have no known cause. That table gives V, J and clone size, and the DNA gave D and trimming. The sample table shows 230,000 or so clones, and about 80% are seen once. The ten largest account for roughly 3.1% of the sample.

Germline trimming amounts to 4 bases on V and 7 bases on J, with 11 as the count of junction bases outside the gene matches. Spanning cysteine to phenylalanine, the CDR3 consists of 15 amino acids. The read is trimmed to its CDR3 DNA, 45 bases read in frame from base 1. As encoded in the germline V gene, CDR1 is SGHVS while CDR2 is FQNEAQ. Participants in the prospective study were enrolled through a virtual design, were aged 18 to 89 years, and lived in 24 United States geographic areas. Cohort assignment in the prospective study relied on participant-reported clinical history from a screening survey and a study questionnaire. Recovered participants in ImmuneRACE Cohort 3 were defined by two consecutive negative NP/OP PCR tests, clearance by a healthcare professional, or resolution of symptoms. Mobile phlebotomists in the prospective study collected whole blood, serum and a nasopharyngeal or oropharyngeal swab from every participant. Over an approximately 2-month period, participants in the prospective study had the option of providing additional blood draws and questionnaires. Before DNA extraction, prospective study blood samples were shipped either frozen or at room temperature.

What the work shows at the level of the full study, not this receptor alone: How much clinical and demographic metadata was included differed by source and by participant, and the metadata was provided uncurated.

Sequenced material: PBMCs or T cells enriched from blood (not recorded which). The chain is assembled from TRBV7-8 and TRBJ2-7; 9 bases in between match TRBD1. The source is a man between 50 and 59 years old who had recovered from COVID-19. The CDR3 in this case is CASSSTGTGRREQYF. Read as DNA, the sequence is TGTGCCAGCAGCTCGACCGGGACAGGGCGGCGGGAGCAGTACTTC.